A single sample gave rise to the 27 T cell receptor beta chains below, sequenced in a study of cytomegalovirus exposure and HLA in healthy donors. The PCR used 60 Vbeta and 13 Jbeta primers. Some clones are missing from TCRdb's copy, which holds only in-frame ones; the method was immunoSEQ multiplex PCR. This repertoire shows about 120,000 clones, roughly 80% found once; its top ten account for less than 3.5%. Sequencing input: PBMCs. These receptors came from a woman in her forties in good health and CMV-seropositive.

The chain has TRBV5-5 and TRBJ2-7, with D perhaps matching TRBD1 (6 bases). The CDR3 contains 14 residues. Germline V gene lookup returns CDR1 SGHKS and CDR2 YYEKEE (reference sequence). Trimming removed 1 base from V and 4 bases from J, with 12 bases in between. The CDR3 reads CASSLQSGEYEQYF. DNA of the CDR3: TGTGCCAGCAGCTTGCAGTCAGGGGAGTACGAGCAGTACTTC.

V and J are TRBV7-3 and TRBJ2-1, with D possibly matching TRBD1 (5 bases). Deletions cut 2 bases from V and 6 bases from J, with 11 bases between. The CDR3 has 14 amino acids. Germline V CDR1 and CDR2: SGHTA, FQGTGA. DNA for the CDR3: TGTGCCAGCAGCTTACCGACAGTTAGCAATGAGCAGTTCTTC. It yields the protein CASSLPTVSNEQFF.

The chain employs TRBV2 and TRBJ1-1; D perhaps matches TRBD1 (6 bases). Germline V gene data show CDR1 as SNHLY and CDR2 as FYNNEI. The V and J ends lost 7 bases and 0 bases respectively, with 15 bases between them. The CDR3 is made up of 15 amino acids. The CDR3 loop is CASNLGGRVNTEAFF. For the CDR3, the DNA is TGTGCCAGCAATTTGGGGGGGCGGGTGAACACTGAAGCTTTCTTT.

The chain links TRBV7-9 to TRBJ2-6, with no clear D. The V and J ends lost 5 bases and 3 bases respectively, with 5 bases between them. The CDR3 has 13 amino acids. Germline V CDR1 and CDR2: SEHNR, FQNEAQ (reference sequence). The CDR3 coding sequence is TGTGCCAGCAGCAACGGTGGGGCCAACGTCCTGACTTTC. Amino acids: CASSNGGANVLTF.

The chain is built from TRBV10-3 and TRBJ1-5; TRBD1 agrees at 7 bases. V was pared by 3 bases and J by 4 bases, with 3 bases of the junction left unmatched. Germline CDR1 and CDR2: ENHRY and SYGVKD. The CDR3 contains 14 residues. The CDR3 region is CAISEQGNNQPQHF. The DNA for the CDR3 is TGTGCCATCAGTGAACAGGGGAATAATCAGCCCCAGCATTTT.

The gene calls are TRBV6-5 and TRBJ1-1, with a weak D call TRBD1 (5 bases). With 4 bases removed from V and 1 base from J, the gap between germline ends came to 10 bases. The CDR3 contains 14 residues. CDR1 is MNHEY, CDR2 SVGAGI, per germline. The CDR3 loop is CASSSDTGNTEAFF. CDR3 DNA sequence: TGTGCCAGCAGTTCAGACACAGGGAACACTGAAGCTTTCTTT.

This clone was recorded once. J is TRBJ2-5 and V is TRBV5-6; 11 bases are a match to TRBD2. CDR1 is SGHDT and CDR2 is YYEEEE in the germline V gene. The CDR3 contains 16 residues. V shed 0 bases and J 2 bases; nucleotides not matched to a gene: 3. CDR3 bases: TGTGCCAGCAGCTTGGTGGCTAGCGGGGGGCAAGAGACCCAGTACTTC. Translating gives CASSLVASGGQETQYF.

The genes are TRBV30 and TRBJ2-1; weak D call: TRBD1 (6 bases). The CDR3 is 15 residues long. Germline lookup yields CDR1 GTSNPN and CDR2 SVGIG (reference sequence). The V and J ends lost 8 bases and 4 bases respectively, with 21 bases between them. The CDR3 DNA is TGTGCCGTTAGCCCCGGGACACTCGCATACAATGAGCAGTTCTTC. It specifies CAVSPGTLAYNEQFF.

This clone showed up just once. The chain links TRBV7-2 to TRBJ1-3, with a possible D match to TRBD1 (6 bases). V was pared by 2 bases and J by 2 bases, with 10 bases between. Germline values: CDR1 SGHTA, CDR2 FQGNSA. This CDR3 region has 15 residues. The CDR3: CASSLNAGAGNTIYF. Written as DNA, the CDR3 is TGTGCCAGCAGCTTAAACGCAGGGGCTGGAAACACCATATATTTT.

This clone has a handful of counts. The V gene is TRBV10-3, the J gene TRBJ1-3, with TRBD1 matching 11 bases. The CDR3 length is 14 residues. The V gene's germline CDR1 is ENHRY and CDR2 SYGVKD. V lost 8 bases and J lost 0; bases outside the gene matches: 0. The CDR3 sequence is CAIGTGGSGNTIYF. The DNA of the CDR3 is TGTGCCATCGGGACAGGGGGCTCTGGAAACACCATATATTTT.

The CDR3 loop reads CASSEFGRNSNQPQHF. CDR3 in DNA: TGTGCCAGCAGTGAATTCGGCAGGAATAGCAATCAGCCCCAGCATTTT. The V and J genes are TRBV6-1 and TRBJ1-5, with D unresolved. The CDR3 extends over 16 amino acids. Between the trimmed V and J ends, which lost 2 bases and 0 bases, there was a span of 11 bases. CDR1 is MNHNS and CDR2 is SASEGT in the germline V gene.

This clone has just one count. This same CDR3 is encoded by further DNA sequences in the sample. The CDR3, as DNA: TGCAGCGTTGGTAGGAACACTGAAGCTTTCTTT. It codes for CSVGRNTEAFF. The V gene is TRBV29-1, the J gene TRBJ1-1; D ambiguous. This CDR3 region has 11 residues. CDR1 is SQVTM and CDR2 is ANQGSEA in the germline V gene. V was shortened by 4 bases and J by 1 base, with 4 bases between the two germline ends.

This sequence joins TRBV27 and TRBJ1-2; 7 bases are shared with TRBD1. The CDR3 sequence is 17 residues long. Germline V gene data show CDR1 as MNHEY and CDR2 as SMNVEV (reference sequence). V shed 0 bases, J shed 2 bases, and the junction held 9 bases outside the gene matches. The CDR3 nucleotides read TGTGCCAGCAGTTTATCGCCCCTCTGGACAGGCAACTATGGCTACACCTTC. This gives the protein CASSLSPLWTGNYGYTF.

CDR3 nucleotides: TGTGCCAGCAGATATGACAGGGGGCAAACCTATGGCTACACCTTC. It encodes CASRYDRGQTYGYTF. J is TRBJ1-2 and V is TRBV5-6; TRBD1 agrees at 10 bases. The CDR3 has 15 amino acids. Germline-derived CDR1 and CDR2 are SGHDT and YYEEEE. V trimming: 5 bases; J trimming: 4 bases; junction bases outside the gene matches: 8.

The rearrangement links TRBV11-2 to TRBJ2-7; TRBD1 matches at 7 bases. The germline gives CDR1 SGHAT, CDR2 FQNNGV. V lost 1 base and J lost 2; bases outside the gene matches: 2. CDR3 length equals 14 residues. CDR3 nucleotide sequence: TGTGCCAGCAGCTTAGGGACAGGTCCCTACGAGCAGTACTTC. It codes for CASSLGTGPYEQYF.

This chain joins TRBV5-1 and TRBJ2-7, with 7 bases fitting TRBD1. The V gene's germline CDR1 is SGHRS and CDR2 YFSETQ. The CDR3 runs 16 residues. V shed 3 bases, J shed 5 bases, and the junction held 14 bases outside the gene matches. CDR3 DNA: TGCGCCAGCAGCTGGGGGACCGGGACAGTAGGAAACGAGCAGTACTTC. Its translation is CASSWGTGTVGNEQYF. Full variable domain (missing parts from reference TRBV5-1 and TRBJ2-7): KAGVTQTPRYLIKTRGQQVTLSCSPISGHRSVSWYQQTPGQGLQFLFEYFSETQRNKGNFPGRFSGRQFSNSRSEMNVSTLELGDSALYLCASSWGTGTVGNEQYFGPGTRLTVT.

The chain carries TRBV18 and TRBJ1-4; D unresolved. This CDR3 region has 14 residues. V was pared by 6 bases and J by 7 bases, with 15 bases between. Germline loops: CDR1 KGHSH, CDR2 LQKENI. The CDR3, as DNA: TGTGCCAGCTCTGCAATGCGAAATGGTGAAAAACTGTTTTTT. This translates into CASSAMRNGEKLFF.

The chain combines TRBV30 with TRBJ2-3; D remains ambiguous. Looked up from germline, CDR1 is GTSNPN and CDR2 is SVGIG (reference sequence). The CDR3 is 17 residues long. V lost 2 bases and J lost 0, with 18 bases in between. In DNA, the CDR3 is TGTGCCTGGAGTTCCCCTAGGCCCGTGACTAGCACAGATACGCAGTATTTT. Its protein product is CAWSSPRPVTSTDTQYF.

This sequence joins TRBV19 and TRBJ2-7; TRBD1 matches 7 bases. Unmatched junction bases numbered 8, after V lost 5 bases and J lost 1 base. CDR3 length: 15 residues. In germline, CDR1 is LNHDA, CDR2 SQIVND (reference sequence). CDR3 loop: CASSGRQGRSYEQYF. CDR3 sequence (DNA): TGTGCCAGTAGTGGTCGACAGGGACGATCCTACGAGCAGTACTTC.

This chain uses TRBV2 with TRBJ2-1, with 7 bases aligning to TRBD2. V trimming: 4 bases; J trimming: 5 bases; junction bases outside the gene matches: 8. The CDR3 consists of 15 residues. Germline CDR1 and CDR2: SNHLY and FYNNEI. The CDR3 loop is CASSGSGAGDNEQFF. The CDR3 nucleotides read TGTGCCAGCAGTGGGAGCGGGGCGGGCGACAATGAGCAGTTCTTC.

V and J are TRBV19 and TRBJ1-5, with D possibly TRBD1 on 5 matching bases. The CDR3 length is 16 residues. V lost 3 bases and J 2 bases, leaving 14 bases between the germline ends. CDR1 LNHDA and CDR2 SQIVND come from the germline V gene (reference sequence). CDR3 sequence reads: CASSIIGDTGNQPQHF. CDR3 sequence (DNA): TGTGCCAGTAGTATCATAGGGGATACCGGCAATCAGCCCCAGCATTTT.

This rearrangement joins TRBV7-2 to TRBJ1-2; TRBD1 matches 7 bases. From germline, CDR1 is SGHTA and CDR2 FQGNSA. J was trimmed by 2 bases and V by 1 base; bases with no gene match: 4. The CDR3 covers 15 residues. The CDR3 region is CASSLVVRGNYGYTF. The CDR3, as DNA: TGTGCCAGCAGCTTAGTGGTCAGGGGGAACTATGGCTACACCTTC. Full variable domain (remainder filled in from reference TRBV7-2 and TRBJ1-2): GAGVSQSPSNKVTEKGKDVELRCDPISGHTALYWYRQSLGQGLEFLIYFQGNSAPDKSGLPSDRFSAERTGGSVSTLTIQRTQQEDSAVYLCASSLVVRGNYGYTFGSGTRLTVV.

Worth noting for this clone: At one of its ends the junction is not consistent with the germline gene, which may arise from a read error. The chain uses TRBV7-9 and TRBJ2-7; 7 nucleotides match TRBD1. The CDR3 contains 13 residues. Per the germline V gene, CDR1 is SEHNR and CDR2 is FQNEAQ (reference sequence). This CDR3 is CSSSLEQGWEQYF. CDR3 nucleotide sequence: TGTTCCAGCAGCTTAGAACAGGGGTGGGAGCAGTACTTC.

DNA for the CDR3: TGTGCCAGCTCGAACAGGGAGAATTCACCCCTCCACTTT. This translates into CASSNRENSPLHF. This chain connects TRBV7-3 to TRBJ1-6, with D tentatively TRBD1 (6 bases). The CDR3 covers 13 residues. V lost 8 bases and J lost 7, with 12 bases in between. The germline gives CDR1 SGHTA, CDR2 FQGTGA.

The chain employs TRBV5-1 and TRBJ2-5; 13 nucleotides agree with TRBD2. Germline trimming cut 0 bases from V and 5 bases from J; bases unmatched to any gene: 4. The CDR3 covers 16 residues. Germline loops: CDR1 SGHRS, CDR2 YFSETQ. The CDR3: CASSLELAGGRETQYF. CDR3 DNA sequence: TGCGCCAGCAGCTTGGAACTAGCGGGGGGGCGCGAGACCCAGTACTTC.

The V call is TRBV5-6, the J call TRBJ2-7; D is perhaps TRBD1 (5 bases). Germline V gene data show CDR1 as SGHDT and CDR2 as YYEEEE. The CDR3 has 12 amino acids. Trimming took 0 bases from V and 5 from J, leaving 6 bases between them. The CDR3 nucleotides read TGTGCCAGCAGCTTGGCAGGGAACGAGCAGTACTTC. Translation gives CASSLAGNEQYF.

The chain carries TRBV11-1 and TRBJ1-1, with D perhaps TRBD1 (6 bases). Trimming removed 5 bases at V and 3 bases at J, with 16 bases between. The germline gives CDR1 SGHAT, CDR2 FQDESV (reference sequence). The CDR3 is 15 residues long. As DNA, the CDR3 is TGTGCCAGCAGCCGTGACAGGTTCCCTTACACTGAAGCTTTCTTT. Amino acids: CASSRDRFPYTEAFF.